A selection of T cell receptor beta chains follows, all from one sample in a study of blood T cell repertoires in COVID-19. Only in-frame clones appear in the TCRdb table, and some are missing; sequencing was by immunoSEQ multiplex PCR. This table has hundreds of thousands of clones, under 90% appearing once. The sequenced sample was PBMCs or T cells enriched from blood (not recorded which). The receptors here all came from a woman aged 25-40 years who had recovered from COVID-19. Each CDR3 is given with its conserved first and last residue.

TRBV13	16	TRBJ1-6	CASRSGGSLDNSPLHF
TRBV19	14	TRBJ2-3	CASSWGTSLGTQYF
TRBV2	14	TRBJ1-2	CASNTGGSGYGYTF
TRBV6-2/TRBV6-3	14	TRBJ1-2	CASSRTGQGYGYTF
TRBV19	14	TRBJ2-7	CATSRDWDFYEQYF
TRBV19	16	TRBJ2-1	CASRMVADISYNEQFF
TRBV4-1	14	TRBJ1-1	CASSDGGSNTEAFF
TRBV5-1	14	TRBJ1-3	CASSPLYSGNTIYF
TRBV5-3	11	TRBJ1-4	CARKRGEKLFF
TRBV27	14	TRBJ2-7	CASSLRGRTYEQYF
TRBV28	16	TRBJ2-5	CASSLPSGQGHETQYF
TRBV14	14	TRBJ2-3	CASSQVRSTDTQYF
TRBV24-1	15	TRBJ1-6	CATSRPWDRALPLHF
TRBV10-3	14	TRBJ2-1	CAIRLDREYNEQFF
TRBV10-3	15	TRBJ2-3	CAISESERVTDTQYF
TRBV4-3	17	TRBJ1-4	CASSRGQGAAANEKLFF
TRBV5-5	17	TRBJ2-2	CASSLTPDSANTGELFF
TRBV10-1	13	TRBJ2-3	CASSESRTDTQYF
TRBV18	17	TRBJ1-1	CASSRIQEYSMNTEAFF
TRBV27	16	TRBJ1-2	CASSLYPGQGLSGHTF
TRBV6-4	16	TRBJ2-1	CASSGLAQSSYNEQFF
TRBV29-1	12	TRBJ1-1	CSADRMYTEAFF
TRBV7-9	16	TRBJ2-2	CASSLLGHRNTGELFF
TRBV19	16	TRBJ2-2	CASSPEGQGITGELFF
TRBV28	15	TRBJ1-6	CASRRTGFYNSPLHF
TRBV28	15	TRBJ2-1	CASSLKWEVYNEQFF
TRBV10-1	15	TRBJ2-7	CASSRVLTSREGQYF
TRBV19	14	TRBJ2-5	CASSISAIQETQYF
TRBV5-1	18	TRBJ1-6	CASSSDLQGSSYNSPLHF
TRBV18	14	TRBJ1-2	CASSSLDSIHGYTF
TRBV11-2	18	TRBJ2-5	CASSSRTGLAGREETQYF
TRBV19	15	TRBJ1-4	CASSMDGRVYEKLFF
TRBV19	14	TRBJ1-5	CASSPQGAKGPQHF
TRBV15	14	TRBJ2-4	CATSRKTGIDIQYF
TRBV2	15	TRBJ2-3	CASSSSGISTDTQYF
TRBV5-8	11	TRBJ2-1	CASRPSYEQFF
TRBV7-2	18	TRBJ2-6	CASSKGLAGGSGANVLTF
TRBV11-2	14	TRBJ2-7	CASSLGEGTYEQYF
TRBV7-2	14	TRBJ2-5	CASSLVASKETQYF
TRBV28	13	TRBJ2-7	CASSFQGVGEQYF
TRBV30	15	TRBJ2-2	CAWHGGRAITGELFF
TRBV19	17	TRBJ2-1	CASSKPAGTGVYNEQFF
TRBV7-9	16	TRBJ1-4	CASSGSRDRGYEKLFF
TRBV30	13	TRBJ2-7	CAWSGTSLLEQYF
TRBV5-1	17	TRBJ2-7	CASSLAMSTSGTYEQYF
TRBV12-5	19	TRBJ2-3	CASAPPAGTRGRGDDTQYF
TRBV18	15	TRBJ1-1	CASSPFGQGGTEAFF
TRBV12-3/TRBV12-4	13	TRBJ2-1	CASSLALGVGQFF